The entry below describes one TCR beta chain. With 4 bases clipped from V and 5 bases from J, the junction kept 12 bases outside the gene matches. In germline, CDR1 is SGHNT, CDR2 YYREEE (reference sequence). CDR3 length: 16 amino acids. Assay used: immunoSEQ multiplex PCR; TCRdb lists only in-frame clones, some missing. The sample holds around 62,000 clones, approximately 87% seen once. The data are from a study of OX40 agonist ivuxolimab in advanced cancers. The chain links TRBV5-4 to TRBJ1-1, with 9 bases that match TRBD1. The sequencing used CD4+ or CD8+ T cells sorted from blood, collected in a trial of the OX40 agonist ivuxolimab. The clonotype was recovered from an adult with an advanced solid tumor such as melanoma, head and neck, liver or kidney cancer. CDR3 loop: CASSPGTGLPRTEAFF. The DNA for the CDR3 is TGTGCCAGCAGCCCCGGGACAGGGTTACCGAGAACTGAAGCTTTCTTT. Based on the CDR3 plus reference TRBV5-4 and TRBJ1-1, the full variable domain is ETGVTQSPTHLIKTRGQQVTLRCSSQSGHNTVSWYQQALGQGPQFIFQYYREEENGRGNFPPRFSGLQFPNYSSELNVNALELDDSALYLCASSPGTGLPRTEAFFGQGTRLTVV.